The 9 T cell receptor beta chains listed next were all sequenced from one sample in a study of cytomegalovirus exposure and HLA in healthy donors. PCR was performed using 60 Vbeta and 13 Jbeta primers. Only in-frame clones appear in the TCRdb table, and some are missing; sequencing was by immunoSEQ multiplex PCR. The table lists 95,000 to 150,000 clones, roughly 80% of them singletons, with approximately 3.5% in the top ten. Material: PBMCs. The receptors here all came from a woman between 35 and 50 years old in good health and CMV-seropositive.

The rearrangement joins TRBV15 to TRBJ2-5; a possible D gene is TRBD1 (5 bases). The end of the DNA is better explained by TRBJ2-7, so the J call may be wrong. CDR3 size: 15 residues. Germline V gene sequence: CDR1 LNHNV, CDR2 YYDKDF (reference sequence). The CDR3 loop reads CATSRDGQGRNEQYF. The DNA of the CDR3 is TGTGCCACCAGCAGAGATGGTCAGGGAAGGAACGAGCAGTACTTC.

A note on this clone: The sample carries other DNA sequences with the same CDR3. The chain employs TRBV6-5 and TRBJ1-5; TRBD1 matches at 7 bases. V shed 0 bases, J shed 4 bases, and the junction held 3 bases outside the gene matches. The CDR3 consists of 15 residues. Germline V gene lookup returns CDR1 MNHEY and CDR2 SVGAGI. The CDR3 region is CASSYSSRGNQPQHF. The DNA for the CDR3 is TGTGCCAGCAGTTACTCGAGCAGGGGGAATCAGCCCCAGCATTTT.

CDR3 nucleotide sequence: TGTGCCAGCAGTGAACAGTTAGCGGGAGGCCCCAAAAACATTCAGTACTTC. This gives the protein CASSEQLAGGPKNIQYF. The chain has TRBV6-1 and TRBJ2-4; 10 positions agree with TRBD2. Per the germline V gene, CDR1 is MNHNS and CDR2 is SASEGT. The V gene end was trimmed by 2 bases and the J gene end by 2 bases; junction bases not matched to a gene: 6. The CDR3 covers 17 residues.

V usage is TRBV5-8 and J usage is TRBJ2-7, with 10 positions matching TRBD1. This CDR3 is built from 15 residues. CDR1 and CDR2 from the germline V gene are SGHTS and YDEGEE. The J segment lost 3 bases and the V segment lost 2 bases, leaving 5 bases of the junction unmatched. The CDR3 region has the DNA TGTGCCAGCAGCTTTGGACAGGGGGTTAACTACGAGCAGTACTTC. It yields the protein CASSFGQGVNYEQYF. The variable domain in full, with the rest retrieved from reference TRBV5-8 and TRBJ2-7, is EAGVTQSPTHLIKTRGQQATLRCSPISGHTSVYWYQQALGLGLQFLLWYDEGEERNRGNFPPRFSGRQFPNYSSELNVNALELEDSALYLCASSFGQGVNYEQYFGPGTRLTVT.

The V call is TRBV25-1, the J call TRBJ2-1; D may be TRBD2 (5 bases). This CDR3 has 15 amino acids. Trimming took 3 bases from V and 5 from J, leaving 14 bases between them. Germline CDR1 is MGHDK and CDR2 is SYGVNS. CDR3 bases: TGTGCCAGCAGTGAGGACTGGAATTATAACAATGAGCAGTTCTTC. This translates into CASSEDWNYNNEQFF.

The CDR3, as DNA: TGCGCCAGCAGCTTGGAACAAAATCAGCCCCAGCATTTT. Its protein product is CASSLEQNQPQHF. The chain employs TRBV5-1 and TRBJ1-5; D is unresolved. The CDR3 totals 13 residues. The V gene's germline CDR1 is SGHRS and CDR2 YFSETQ. V lost 0 bases and J lost 4, with 5 bases in between.

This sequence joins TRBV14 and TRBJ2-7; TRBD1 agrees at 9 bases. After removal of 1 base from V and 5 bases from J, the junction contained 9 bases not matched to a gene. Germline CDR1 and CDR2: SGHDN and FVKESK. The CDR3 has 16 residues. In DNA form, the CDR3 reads TGTGCCAGCAGCCAAGGGCCGGGACAGGGTCCCCACGAGCAGTACTTC. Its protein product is CASSQGPGQGPHEQYF.

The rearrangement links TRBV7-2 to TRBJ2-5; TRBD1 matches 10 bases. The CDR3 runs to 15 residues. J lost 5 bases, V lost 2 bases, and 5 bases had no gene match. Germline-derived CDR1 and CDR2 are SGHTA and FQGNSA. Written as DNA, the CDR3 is TGTGCCAGCAGCTTAAGGACAGGGGGTGGGGAGACCCAGTACTTC. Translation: CASSLRTGGGETQYF.

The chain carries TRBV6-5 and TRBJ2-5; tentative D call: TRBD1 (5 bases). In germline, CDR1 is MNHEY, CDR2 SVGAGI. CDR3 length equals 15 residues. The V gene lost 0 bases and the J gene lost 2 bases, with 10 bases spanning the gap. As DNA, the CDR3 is TGTGCCAGCAGTTACTCTCGAGACAGACAAGAGACCCAGTACTTC. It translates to CASSYSRDRQETQYF.